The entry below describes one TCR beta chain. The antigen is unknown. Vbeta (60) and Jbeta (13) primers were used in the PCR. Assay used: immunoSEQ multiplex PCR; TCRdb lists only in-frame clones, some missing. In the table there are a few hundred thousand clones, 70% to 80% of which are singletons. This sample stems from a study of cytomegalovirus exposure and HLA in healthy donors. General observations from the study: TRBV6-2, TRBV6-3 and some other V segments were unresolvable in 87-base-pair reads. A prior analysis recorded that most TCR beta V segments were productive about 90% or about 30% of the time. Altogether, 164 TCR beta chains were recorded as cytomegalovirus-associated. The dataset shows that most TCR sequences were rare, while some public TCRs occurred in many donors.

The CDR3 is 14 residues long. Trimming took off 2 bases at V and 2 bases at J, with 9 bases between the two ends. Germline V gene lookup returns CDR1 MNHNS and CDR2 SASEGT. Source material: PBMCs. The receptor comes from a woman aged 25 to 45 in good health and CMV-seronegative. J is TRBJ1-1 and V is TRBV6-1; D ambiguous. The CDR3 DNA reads TGTGCCAGCAGTGAATATGCGGAAAACACTGAAGCTTTCTTT. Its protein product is CASSEYAENTEAFF.